Below, one T cell receptor beta chain is given with its context. This entry belongs to a study of CD8 T cells in Susac syndrome. V gave up 1 base and J gave up 5 bases, with 12 bases separating them. The CDR3 is made up of 15 amino acids. Germline V gives CDR1 LGHDT, CDR2 YNNKEL (reference sequence). High-throughput TCR beta sequencing covered peripheral CD8+ and CD4+ T cells. Included as multiple sclerosis controls were treatment-naive patients who had stable or active relapsing-remitting disease. Isolation of CD8+ and CD4+ T cells was performed negatively, whereas enrichment of TEMRA cells was done by FACS. RNA in amounts of about 0.5 to 1 ug was reverse transcribed with random hexamers. The method of amplification for TCR beta CDR3 was immunoSEQ multiplex PCR, covering 54 Vbeta and 13 Jbeta. One entry per CDR3 protein results from TCRdb running MiXCR on the immunoSEQ multiplex PCR reads. There are about 400,000 distinct CDR3 sequences in the sample; approximately 85% occur only once, and roughly 0.1% lies in the top ten.

The sequence was obtained from a human donor with multiple sclerosis. The sample consisted of CD8+ T cells from PBMCs. The chain has TRBV3-1 and TRBJ2-1; D possibly corresponds to TRBD2 (6 bases). The CDR3, as DNA: TGTGCCAGCAGCCAAGCGAAGGAGGGAGACAATGAGCAGTTCTTC. Translated: CASSQAKEGDNEQFF.